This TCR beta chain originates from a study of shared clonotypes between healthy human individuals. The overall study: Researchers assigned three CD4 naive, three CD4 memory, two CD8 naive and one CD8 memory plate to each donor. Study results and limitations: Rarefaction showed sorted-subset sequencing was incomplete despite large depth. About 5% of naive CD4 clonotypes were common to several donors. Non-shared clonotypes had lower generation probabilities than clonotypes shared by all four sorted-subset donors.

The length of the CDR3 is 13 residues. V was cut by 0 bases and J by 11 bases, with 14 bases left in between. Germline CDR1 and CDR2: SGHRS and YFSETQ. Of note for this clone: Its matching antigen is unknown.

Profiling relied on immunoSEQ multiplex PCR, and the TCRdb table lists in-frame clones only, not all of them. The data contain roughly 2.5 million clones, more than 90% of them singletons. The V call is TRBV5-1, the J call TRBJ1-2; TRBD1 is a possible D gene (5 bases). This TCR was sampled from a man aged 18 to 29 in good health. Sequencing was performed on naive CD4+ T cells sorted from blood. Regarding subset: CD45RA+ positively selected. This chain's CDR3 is CASSLDQGRGYTF. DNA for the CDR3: TGCGCCAGCAGCTTGGATCAGGGAAGGGGATACACCTTC.